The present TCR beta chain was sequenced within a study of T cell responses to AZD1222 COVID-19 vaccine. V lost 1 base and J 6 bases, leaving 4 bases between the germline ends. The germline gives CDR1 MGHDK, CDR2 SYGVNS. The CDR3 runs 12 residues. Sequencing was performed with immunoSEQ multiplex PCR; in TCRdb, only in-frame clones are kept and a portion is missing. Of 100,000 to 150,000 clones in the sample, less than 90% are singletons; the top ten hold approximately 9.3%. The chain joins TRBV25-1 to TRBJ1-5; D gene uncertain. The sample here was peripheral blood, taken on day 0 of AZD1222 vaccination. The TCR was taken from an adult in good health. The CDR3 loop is CASSEWGQPQHF. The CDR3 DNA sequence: TGTGCCAGCAGTGAATGGGGTCAGCCCCAGCATTTT.